The rows below give T cell receptor beta chains drawn from one sample of a study of OX40 agonist ivuxolimab in advanced cancers. TCRdb keeps only in-frame clones here, not all; method: immunoSEQ multiplex PCR. The sample consists of tens of thousands of clones, 84% of them appearing once. Sequenced material: CD4+ or CD8+ T cells sorted from blood, taken in a trial of the OX40 agonist ivuxolimab. These receptors originate from an adult with an advanced solid tumor such as melanoma, head and neck, liver or kidney cancer. CDR3s include the opening cysteine and the closing phenylalanine or tryptophan. Each record gives: CDR3 DNA, CDR3 protein, J gene, V gene, clone size, D gene. D genes are given only for firm matches. Clone sizes are given selectively: once, few, many, or a class where the clone is expanded.

TGTGCCACCAGCAGATCTGGGGGGCAAGGAATAGAAAAACTGTTTTTT CATSRSGGQGIEKLFF TRBJ1-4 TRBV15 - -
TGTGCCAGCAGCTTAAACGCTTACTCTGGAAACACCATATATTTT CASSLNAYSGNTIYF TRBJ1-3 TRBV7-2 - -
TGTGCTAGTGGTTTGCGAGTGGGGACATATGGCTACACCTTC CASGLRVGTYGYTF TRBJ1-2 TRBV12-5 - -
TGTGCCACCAGCAGAGACCCCCGGGGCGACTATGGCTACACCTTC CATSRDPRGDYGYTF TRBJ1-2 TRBV15 - -
TGTGCCAGCAGCCCGCGACGGGAAGATCAGCCCCAGCATTTT CASSPRREDQPQHF TRBJ1-5 TRBV9 many -
TGTGCCAGCAGCTCGTCGACCGGGACAGGGGGTACTTACGAGCAGTACTTC CASSSSTGTGGTYEQYF TRBJ2-7 TRBV7-2 - TRBD1
TGTGCCAGCAGTGGGAAGAGCTCCTATAATTCACCCCTCCACTTT CASSGKSSYNSPLHF TRBJ1-6 TRBV6-1 once -
TGTGCCAGCAGCTTAATCCGGGGGAACACTGAAGCTTTCTTT CASSLIRGNTEAFF TRBJ1-1 TRBV7-2 once -
TGTGCCAGTACTACGGTTCGGAGCAATCAGCCCCAGCATTTT CASTTVRSNQPQHF TRBJ1-5 TRBV19 - -
TGTGCCAGCACCCCGGACAGATTAATGAACACTGAAGCTTTCTTT CASTPDRLMNTEAFF TRBJ1-1 TRBV6-5 - -
TGCGCCAGCAGCCAAGATCGAGGGGGTTTGCAAGATACGCAGTATTTT CASSQDRGGLQDTQYF TRBJ2-3 TRBV4-3 - -
TGTGCCAGCAGTTTAGAAAGGATGGGGCCCGTTTCTGGGGCCAACGTCCTGACTTTC CASSLERMGPVSGANVLTF TRBJ2-6 TRBV27 - -
TGTGCCAGCAAGGACCCCCAAGAGACCCAGTACTTC CASKDPQETQYF TRBJ2-5 TRBV6-5 - -
TGCAGTGCGAGGGACCTCTACGAGCAGTACTTC CSARDLYEQYF TRBJ2-7 TRBV20-1 - -
TGTGCCAGCTCCCTCCGGGACAGATCCTACGAGCAGTACTTC CASSLRDRSYEQYF TRBJ2-7 TRBV18 - TRBD1
TGTGCCAGCAGCCTAGACAGCTACACCGGGGAGCTGTTTTTT CASSLDSYTGELFF TRBJ2-2 TRBV7-2 - -
TGTGCCAGCAGCGATATGACCGGGACCCTCCACGACGAGCAGTACTTC CASSDMTGTLHDEQYF TRBJ2-7 TRBV7-2 - -
TGTGCCAGCAGTTACCTAGCGGGGGGGAGCACAGATACGCAGTATTTT CASSYLAGGSTDTQYF TRBJ2-3 TRBV6-6 - TRBD2
TGTGCCAGCAGTGGAGGCCCGGGACAGGGGGCGAGGGGCTACACCTTC CASSGGPGQGARGYTF TRBJ1-2 TRBV27 few TRBD1
TGTGCCAGCAGCCCTATTCCGGGGGTAACAGATACGCAGTATTTT CASSPIPGVTDTQYF TRBJ2-3 TRBV11-2 - -
TGTGCCAGCAGCCGAGAAGAGACTAATGAAAAACTGTTTTTT CASSREETNEKLFF TRBJ1-4 TRBV7-8 - -
TGCGCCAGCAGTCTCCAGGATCCCGGGGAACTGTTTTTT CASSLQDPGELFF TRBJ1-4 TRBV5-1 - -
TGTGCCAGTAGTTTAGGACAGGGTCGGAAACTGTTTTTT CASSLGQGRKLFF TRBJ1-4 TRBV19 - TRBD1
TGTGCCAGCAGGGTGCAGCGGGGGGGCCAGGATACGCAGTATTTT CASRVQRGGQDTQYF TRBJ2-3 TRBV6-5 - TRBD2
TGTGCCAGCAGTTCTAACGCGGGACAGGGGGCTGGGGCCAACGTCCTGACTTTC CASSSNAGQGAGANVLTF TRBJ2-6 TRBV27 - TRBD1
TGTGCCAGCACCCCTTCGAGAGGGGGAGAGACCCAGTACTTC CASTPSRGGETQYF TRBJ2-5 TRBV7-2 - -
TGCAGCGTTGAAGATCGGGCCCGACGGAACACTGAAGCTTTCTTT CSVEDRARRNTEAFF TRBJ1-1 TRBV29-1 few -
TGTGCCATCAGTGAGTCGAAAGGGCAGAACACTGAAGCTTTCTTT CAISESKGQNTEAFF TRBJ1-1 TRBV10-3 - -
TGTGCCAGCAGTGAAGCTAGACAGGTCTATGGCTACACCTTC CASSEARQVYGYTF TRBJ1-2 TRBV2 - -
TGTGCCAGCGTCGGGGGAGCAACCTACGAGCAGTACTTC CASVGGATYEQYF TRBJ2-7 TRBV2 - -
TGTGCCACCTCAGGGTTCGTCGGTGGGGAGCAGTACTTC CATSGFVGGEQYF TRBJ2-7 TRBV19 - -
TGTGCCAGCAGCTTGGGGCGGGGGGCCGTGGACGAGCAGTACTTC CASSLGRGAVDEQYF TRBJ2-7 TRBV5-4 - TRBD2
TGCGCCAGCAGCGTTAGCGGTTCGGCGAACACCGGGGAGCTGTTTTTT CASSVSGSANTGELFF TRBJ2-2 TRBV5-1 - -
TGTGCCAGCAGTGAAAGGACCACCATATATTTT CASSERTTIYF TRBJ1-3 TRBV6-5 - -
TGTGCCAGCAGCCCCCTCACGGGACAGGGAGGCTATGGCTACACCTTC CASSPLTGQGGYGYTF TRBJ1-2 TRBV7-9 few TRBD1
TGTGCCAGCAGCCCCGGGACAGGGGGTTCTGGGGATCAGCCCCAGCATTTT CASSPGTGGSGDQPQHF TRBJ1-5 TRBV7-9 - TRBD1
TGTGCCAGCAGCCGGACAGGGGAGGATGGCTACACCTTC CASSRTGEDGYTF TRBJ1-2 TRBV7-9 - TRBD1
TGTGCCAGTAAAATAAGAACAACCGGGACAGAGCAGTACTTC CASKIRTTGTEQYF TRBJ2-7 TRBV19 - -
TGTGCCAGTAGTACGGACCCCGGGGGGTTGTCACCCCTCCACTTT CASSTDPGGLSPLHF TRBJ1-6 TRBV19 - -
TGTGCCAGCAGTTTAGTGTACACTGAAGCTTTCTTT CASSLVYTEAFF TRBJ1-1 TRBV28 - -
TGCGCCAGCAGCTTGGGGGAGGTGAACACTGAAGCTTTCTTT CASSLGEVNTEAFF TRBJ1-1 TRBV5-1 - -
TGTGCCAGCAGCACCAGGACGCAGGAGACCTATGGCTACACCTTC CASSTRTQETYGYTF TRBJ1-2 TRBV5-4 once -
TGTGCCAGCAGCCAACCGGGAGCGGGTGGATATGGCTACACCTTC CASSQPGAGGYGYTF TRBJ1-2 TRBV14 - -
TGTGCCAGCAGCTTGTCCGCCGGAACCCCTAATTCACCCCTCCACTTT CASSLSAGTPNSPLHF TRBJ1-6 TRBV5-4 - -
TGTGCCAGCAGTTCCGACAGGGCATACTATGGCTACACCTTC CASSSDRAYYGYTF TRBJ1-2 TRBV6-6 - TRBD1
TGTGCCAGCAGTTACTCGGCAGGCGGAGCCAAAAACATTCAGTACTTC CASSYSAGGAKNIQYF TRBJ2-4 TRBV6-5 - -
TGTGCCAGCAGCTTGCAAGGGAGTAGGACTGAAGCTTTCTTT CASSLQGSRTEAFF TRBJ1-1 TRBV7-9 - -
TGTGCCAGCAGTGAAATAGGGTATCAGCCCCAGCATTTT CASSEIGYQPQHF TRBJ1-5 TRBV2 once -
TGCGCCAGCAGCCGATTCATCTTGAACACTGAAGCTTTCTTT CASSRFILNTEAFF TRBJ1-1 TRBV4-3 few -
TGCAGTGCTAGCATTGGGTACGAGCAGTACTTC CSASIGYEQYF TRBJ2-7 TRBV20-1 once -
TGTGCCAGCAGCTTGAGGACAATGAACACTGAAGCTTTCTTT CASSLRTMNTEAFF TRBJ1-1 TRBV5-8 - -